This T cell receptor (beta chain) was captured by sequencing in a study of a mutant IDH1 vaccine in newly diagnosed glioma (dated by TCRdb to 2020 to 2023). Notes on the research overall: The roughly 33 treated patients were roughly 62% male and around 38% female, with a mean age of 40.4 years. Before enrollment, patients had received standard therapy of radiotherapy alone, temozolomide alone, or radiochemotherapy with temozolomide; most received the combination. Peripheral blood samples were drawn at six visits, namely V03 (baseline), V05, V07, V10, V12 and V13. For exploratory analyses, 25 to 30 treated patients had longitudinal TCRB deep sequencing done wherever samples were available.

Library method: the immunoSEQ multiplex PCR assay. Rearranged TCR beta chain sequences were amplified with the hsTCRB Kit following the manufacturer's protocol. Sequencing of TCRB libraries was carried out on an Illumina MiSeq. As for the authors' bioinformatics: Demultiplexing, trimming and gene mapping were performed with the kit vendor's proprietary platform. TCRdb mirrors the immuneACCESS table, restricted to in-frame sequences. Some clones are absent from its copies; in checked studies, under half trace to an unresolved V gene, and the reason for the others is unknown. V and J calls and clone size are as listed in that table; D and trimming were resolved from the DNA. This sample comprises approximately 54,000 clones, approximately 80% of them detected only once. Approximately 20% of the sample is taken by the ten largest. With regard to this clone: Its antigen is unknown. There are no base qualities to consult, and no much larger clone falls within one base.

General findings and caveats noted by the study authors: No apparent relationship was observed between pseudoprogression and alterations in the top peripheral T cell clonotypes detected by TCRB sequencing. The authors stated that sample limitations prevented analyses of patient blood samples from being reproduced. Immune responses induced by the vaccine were seen in over 80% of patients across multiple MHC alleles. Availability determined which PBMC samples were chosen for TCRB deep sequencing.

V is shortened by 6 bases, J by 4 bases, and the region joining them spans 19 bases. The CDR3 goes from the cysteine to the phenylalanine over 16 residues. Only the CDR3 DNA stays, 48 bases, in frame from base 1. The germline V gene (reference sequence) provides CDR1 MNHEY and CDR2 SMNVEV. The sample's time point, from its label and the paper: baseline, week 1 (first vaccination visit). The treatment or condition label, read with the paper, signifies: pre-vaccination baseline after standard-of-care therapy. Newly diagnosed WHO grade 3 or 4 IDH1-mutant astrocytomas showing loss of nuclear ATRX were present in the donors. The samples were drawn from NOA16, a multicentre, single-arm, open-label phase I trial in Germany that tested a mutant IDH1 peptide vaccine in humans for the first time. For immunogenicity testing, the blood drawn at visit V03 was used as the baseline sample. The DNeasy Blood and Tissue Kit was used to extract genomic DNA from EDTA blood for TCRB sequencing.

The receptor was derived from a man between 18 and 35 years old with glioma. Here the sequenced sample was PBMCs, taken from a glioma patient treated with radiotherapy, temozolomide or both. This sequence uses TRBV27 and TRBJ1-5, with a tentative D gene TRBD1 over 6 matching bases. The DNA is TGTGCCAGCAGGGGGAGGGGGGCGCCAGGGAATCAGCCCCAGCATTTT. This translates into CASRGRGAPGNQPQHF.